This entry concerns a single T cell receptor beta chain. This entry comes from a study of brain T cells in children with intractable seizures. Profiling relied on immunoSEQ multiplex PCR, and the TCRdb table lists in-frame clones only, not all of them. The sample includes about 110,000 clones, 85% to 95% of them seen just once. Per germline, CDR1 DFQATT and CDR2 SNEGSKA (reference sequence). The CDR3 is 12 residues long. Trimming cost V 3 bases and J 6 bases, with 9 bases left between them. The sequenced cases were selected for having the highest brain T cell transcript signatures. This receptor was identified in a boy in the first two years of life with hemimegalencephaly and intractable seizures. V gene TRBV20-1 combines with J gene TRBJ1-5; D not resolved. The sample in question was peripheral blood, obtained at surgery. The CDR3 reads CSASEGPQPQHF. CDR3 sequence (DNA): TGCAGTGCTAGTGAGGGTCCTCAGCCCCAGCATTTT.